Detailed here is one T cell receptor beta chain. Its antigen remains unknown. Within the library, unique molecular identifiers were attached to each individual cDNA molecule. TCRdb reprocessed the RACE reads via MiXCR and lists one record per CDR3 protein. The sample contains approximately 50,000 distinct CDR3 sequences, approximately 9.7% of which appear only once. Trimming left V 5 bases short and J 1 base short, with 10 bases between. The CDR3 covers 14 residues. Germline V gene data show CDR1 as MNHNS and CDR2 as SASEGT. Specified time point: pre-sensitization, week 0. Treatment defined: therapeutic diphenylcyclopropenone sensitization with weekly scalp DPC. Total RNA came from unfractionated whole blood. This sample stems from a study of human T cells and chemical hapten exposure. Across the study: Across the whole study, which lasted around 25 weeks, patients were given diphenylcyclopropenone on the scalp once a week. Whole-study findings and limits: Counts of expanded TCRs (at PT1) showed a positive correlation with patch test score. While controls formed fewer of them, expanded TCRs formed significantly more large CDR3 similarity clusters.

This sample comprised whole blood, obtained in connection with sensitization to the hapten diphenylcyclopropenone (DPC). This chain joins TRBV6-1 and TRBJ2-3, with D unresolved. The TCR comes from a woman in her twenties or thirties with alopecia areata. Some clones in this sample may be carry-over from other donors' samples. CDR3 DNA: TGTGCCAGCAGTCGACGGCCCGGCACAGATACGCAGTATTTT. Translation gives CASSRRPGTDTQYF.